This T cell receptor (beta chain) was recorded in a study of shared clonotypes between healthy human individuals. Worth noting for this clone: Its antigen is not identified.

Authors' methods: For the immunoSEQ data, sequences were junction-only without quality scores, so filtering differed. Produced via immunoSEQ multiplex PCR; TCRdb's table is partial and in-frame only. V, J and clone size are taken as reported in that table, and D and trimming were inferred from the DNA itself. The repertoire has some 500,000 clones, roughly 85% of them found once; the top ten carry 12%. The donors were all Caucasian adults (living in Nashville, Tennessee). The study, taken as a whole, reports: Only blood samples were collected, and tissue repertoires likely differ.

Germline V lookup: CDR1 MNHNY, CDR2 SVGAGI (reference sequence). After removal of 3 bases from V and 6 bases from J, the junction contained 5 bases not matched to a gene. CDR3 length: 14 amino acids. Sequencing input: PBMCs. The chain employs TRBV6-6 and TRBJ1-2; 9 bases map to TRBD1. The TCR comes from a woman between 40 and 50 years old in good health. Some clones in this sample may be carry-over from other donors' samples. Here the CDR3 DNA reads TGTGCCAGCAGTTATGGGGACAGGGCTGATGGCTACACCTTC. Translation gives CASSYGDRADGYTF.